One and the same sample provided the 9 T cell receptor beta chains below, sequenced in a study of cytomegalovirus exposure and HLA in healthy donors. With 60 Vbeta and 13 Jbeta primers, the PCR was carried out. TCRdb's table, derived via immunoSEQ multiplex PCR, lists solely in-frame clones and lacks some. The repertoire includes about 140,000 clones, roughly 77% of them detected once, and approximately 3% sits in the top ten. Sample: PBMCs. The receptor source for this set is a female donor in good health and CMV-seronegative.

The gene calls are TRBV7-6 and TRBJ2-5; a possible D gene is TRBD2 (5 bases). The germline V gene encodes CDR1 SGHVS and CDR2 FNYEAQ. The V end lost 7 bases, the J end lost 4 bases, and 16 bases lay between the germline ends. The CDR3 sequence is 14 residues long. The CDR3 DNA reads as TGTGCCAGCAAACTTACGGGGAGCACAGAGACCCAGTACTTC. Its translation: CASKLTGSTETQYF.

The rearrangement uses TRBV30 and TRBJ2-7, with D possibly matching TRBD2 (5 bases). The CDR3 has 13 residues. Germline loops: CDR1 GTSNPN, CDR2 SVGIG (reference sequence). Trimming left V 0 bases short and J 3 bases short, with 9 bases between. Written as DNA, the CDR3 is TGTGCCTGGAGTGTACGGGGAGTCTACGAGCAGTACTTC. It is translated as CAWSVRGVYEQYF.

This clone came up once. This chain joins TRBV7-2 and TRBJ2-3; 10 nucleotides match TRBD2. Germline CDR1 reads SGHTA; CDR2 reads FQGNSA. J gave up 5 bases and V 4 bases, and 6 bases lay outside the gene matches. CDR3 length equals 15 residues. CDR3 residues: CASSYTSGVEDTQYF. For the CDR3, the DNA is TGTGCCAGCAGCTATACTAGCGGGGTTGAAGATACGCAGTATTTT. The variable domain in full, completed from reference TRBV7-2 and TRBJ2-3, reads GAGVSQSPSNKVTEKGKDVELRCDPISGHTALYWYRQSLGQGLEFLIYFQGNSAPDKSGLPSDRFSAERTGGSVSTLTIQRTQQEDSAVYLCASSYTSGVEDTQYFGPGTRLTVL.

CDR3 region: CASSFYGETQYF. The CDR3 nucleotides read TGTGCCAGCAGCTTCTACGGAGAGACCCAGTACTTC. The chain links TRBV5-8 to TRBJ2-5; D uncertain. The CDR3 runs 12 residues. The V gene lost 2 bases and the J gene lost 4 bases, with 6 bases spanning the gap. CDR1 is SGHTS and CDR2 is YDEGEE in the germline V gene. Together with reference TRBV5-8 and TRBJ2-5, the CDR3 gives the full variable domain: EAGVTQSPTHLIKTRGQQATLRCSPISGHTSVYWYQQALGLGLQFLLWYDEGEERNRGNFPPRFSGRQFPNYSSELNVNALELEDSALYLCASSFYGETQYFGPGTRLLVL.

This clone was observed many times. The chain is built from TRBV5-1 and TRBJ1-2; 9 bases map to TRBD1. J lost 8 bases, V lost 0 bases, and 5 bases had no gene match. The germline CDR1 and CDR2 sequences are SGHRS and YFSETQ. The CDR3 is 14 amino acids. The CDR3 DNA reads as TGCGCCAGCAGCTTGGAGGGACAGGGACGGGGCTACACCTTC. Its translation: CASSLEGQGRGYTF.

This clone has a single count. This sequence joins TRBV9 and TRBJ1-1; 9 bases are a match to TRBD1. The CDR3 is 13 residues long. V shed 3 bases, J shed 9 bases, and the junction held 6 bases outside the gene matches. Germline CDR1 SGDLS, CDR2 YYNGEE. CDR3 coding DNA: TGTGCCAGCAGCGCCTCGGACAGGGGCAAAGCTTTCTTT. Its protein is CASSASDRGKAFF.

J is TRBJ2-5 and V is TRBV30; 7 bases are shared with TRBD2. Germline V gives CDR1 GTSNPN, CDR2 SVGIG (reference sequence). Trimming at V came to 0 bases and at J to 3 bases, leaving 13 bases not matched to a gene. This CDR3 is 17 amino acids long. The CDR3 region has the DNA TGTGCCTGGAGTGTAACGTGGGAGCGGGAAGAAAAAGAGACCCAGTACTTC. Translating gives CAWSVTWEREEKETQYF. Full variable domain (rest looked up from reference TRBV30 and TRBJ2-5): SQTIHQWPATLVQPVGSPLSLECTVEGTSNPNLYWYRQAAGRGLQLLFYSVGIGQISSEVPQNLSASRPQDRQFILSSKKLLLSDSGFYLCAWSVTWEREEKETQYFGPGTRLLVL.

The chain links TRBV5-4 to TRBJ2-1; a weak D match, TRBD1 (7 bases). Germline V gene data show CDR1 as SGHNT and CDR2 as YYREEE (reference sequence). The CDR3 has 15 residues. Trimming removed 4 bases from V and 4 bases from J, with 15 bases in between. This CDR3 is CASSGAGQPYNEQFF. CDR3 DNA: TGTGCCAGCAGCGGGGCGGGACAGCCATACAATGAGCAGTTCTTC.

In its sample, this clone was seen once. V and J are TRBV19 and TRBJ2-5, with D possibly TRBD1 on 6 matching bases. Germline CDR1 is LNHDA and CDR2 is SQIVND (reference sequence). The CDR3 is 14 amino acids. V lost 8 bases, J lost 3 bases, and 16 bases lay in between. The chain's CDR3 is CASGAPGDKETQYF. For the CDR3, the DNA is TGTGCCAGTGGGGCTCCAGGGGACAAAGAGACCCAGTACTTC.